The source of this TCR beta chain is a study of blood T cell repertoires in COVID-19. Across the study: The United States, Italy and Spain supplied acute and convalescent COVID-19 samples. T cells, B-cell-depleted T cells, or PBMCs provided the cDNA or gDNA that served as material.

V trimming: 2 bases; J trimming: 1 base; junction bases outside the gene matches: 13. Germline CDR1 and CDR2: LGHNA and YSLEER. This CDR3 contains 18 residues. Data came from immunoSEQ multiplex PCR; TCRdb stores just in-frame clones and leaves some out. This repertoire shows around 270,000 clones, about 80% found once; its top ten account for approximately 15%. What was sequenced was peripheral blood. This sequence originates from a person aged 70 to 85 with COVID-19, enrolled during active disease. The gene calls are TRBV4-3 and TRBJ2-5, with 7 positions matching TRBD1. CDR3: CASSQLLGPGQLQETQYF. DNA for the CDR3: TGCGCCAGCAGCCAACTCCTTGGCCCGGGACAGCTCCAAGAGACCCAGTACTTC.